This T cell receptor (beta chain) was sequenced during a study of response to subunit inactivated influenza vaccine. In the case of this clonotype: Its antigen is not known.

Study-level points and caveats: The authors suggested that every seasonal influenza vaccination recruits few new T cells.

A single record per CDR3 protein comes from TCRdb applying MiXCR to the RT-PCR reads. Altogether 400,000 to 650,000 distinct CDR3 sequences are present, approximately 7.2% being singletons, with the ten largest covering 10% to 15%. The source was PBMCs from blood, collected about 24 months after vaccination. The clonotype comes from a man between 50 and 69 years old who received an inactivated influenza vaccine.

The chain's CDR3 is CASSYGAPRGNEQFF. Here the CDR3 DNA reads TGTGCCAGCAGTTATGGGGCCCCACGCGGCAATGAGCAGTTCTTC. The chain carries TRBV28 and TRBJ2-1; perhaps TRBD1 as D (5 bases). V shed 4 bases and J shed 6 bases, with 16 bases lying between them. This CDR3 is built from 15 residues. Per the germline V gene, CDR1 is MDHEN and CDR2 is SYDVKM.